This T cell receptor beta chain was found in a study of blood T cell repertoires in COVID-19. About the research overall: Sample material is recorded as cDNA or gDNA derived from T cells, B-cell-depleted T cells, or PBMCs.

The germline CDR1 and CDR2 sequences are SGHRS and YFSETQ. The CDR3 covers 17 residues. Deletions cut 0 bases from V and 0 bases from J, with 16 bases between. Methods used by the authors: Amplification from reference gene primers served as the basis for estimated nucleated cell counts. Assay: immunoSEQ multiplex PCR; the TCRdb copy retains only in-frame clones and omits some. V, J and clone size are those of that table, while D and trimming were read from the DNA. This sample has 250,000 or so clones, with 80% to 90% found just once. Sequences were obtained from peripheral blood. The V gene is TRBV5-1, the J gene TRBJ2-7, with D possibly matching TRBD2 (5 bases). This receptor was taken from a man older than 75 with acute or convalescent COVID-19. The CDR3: CASSLAKTSGRSYEQYF. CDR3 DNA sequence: TGCGCCAGCAGCTTGGCCAAAACGAGCGGCCGCTCCTACGAGCAGTACTTC.